The 3 T cell receptor beta chains below come from one sample, sequenced in a study of tissue T cells after allogeneic stem cell transplantation. Method: immunoSEQ multiplex PCR; TCRdb's copy keeps in-frame clones and lacks some. The top ten hold 15% to 20% of the sample, which has fewer than 1,500 clones, 50% to 60% seen once. Time point noted: mouse harvest day 7 after allogeneic transplant. Mouse grafts combined 10^7 T-cell-depleted bone marrow cells with 10^6 splenic CD5+ T cells. Material: liver tissue. These receptor sequences come from a female BALB/c mouse given C57BL/6 T cells with graft-versus-host disease after an allogeneic hematopoietic cell transplant.

Notes on this clone: These gene names are mouse names. The read gets to within 1 residue of the CDR3 end, and the germline J gene fills in the rest. The V call is TRBV12-2, the J call TRBJ2-5; tentative D call: TRBD2 (6 bases). There are 12 residues in the CDR3. Trimming pared 7 bases from V and 3 bases from J, leaving 10 bases between. CDR1 is SGHLS and CDR2 is HYDKME in the germline V gene. This chain's CDR3 is CARGGPQDTQYF. Partial CDR3 DNA: TGTGCCAGGGGGGGACCGCAAGACACCCAGTAC.

To note about this clone: The genes and germline here are from mouse. The read ends 1 residue early relative to the CDR3; the germline J gene fills the gap. This chain connects TRBV2 to TRBJ2-3; TRBD2 matches at 10 bases. CDR1 LGHNA and CDR2 YSYQKL come from the germline V gene. CDR3 length equals 16 residues. After removal of 3 bases from V and 1 base from J, the junction contained 4 bases not matched to a gene. The CDR3 bases that were read are TGTGCCAGCAGCCATCCCGGGACTGGGGGTGCAGAAACGCTGTAT. It yields the protein CASSHPGTGGAETLY. The full CDR3 is CASSHPGTGGAETLYF.

This clone occurred a few times. The germline and genes are mouse ones. The read terminates 1 residue ahead of where the CDR3 ends, so the germline J gene completes it. The chain uses TRBV1 and TRBJ2-7; perhaps TRBD1 as D (6 bases). CDR1 and CDR2 from the germline V gene are NSQYPW and LRSPGD (reference sequence). V was cut by 3 bases and J by 4 bases, with 7 bases left in between. The CDR3 runs 12 residues. This CDR3 reads CTCSAGQYEQYF. The sequenced part of the CDR3 DNA is TGCACCTGCAGTGCGGGACAATATGAACAGTAC.